This T cell receptor (beta chain) was retrieved from a study of shared T cell receptors in the human thymus. V was clipped by 6 bases and J by 8 bases, with 10 bases between them. The CDR3 is made up of 11 amino acids. CDR1 is MNHNS and CDR2 is SASEGT in the germline V gene. Clones were read by immunoSEQ multiplex PCR, and TCRdb kept only the in-frame ones, dropping some. The sample consists of about 380,000 clones, approximately 95% of them appearing once. The chain links TRBV6-1 to TRBJ1-1; D might be TRBD1 (5 bases). This sequence was found in a human donor. The sample was thymocytes. The CDR3 DNA follows: TGTGCCAGCAGGGACCGACAGGAAGCTTTCTTT. Protein product: CASRDRQEAFF.